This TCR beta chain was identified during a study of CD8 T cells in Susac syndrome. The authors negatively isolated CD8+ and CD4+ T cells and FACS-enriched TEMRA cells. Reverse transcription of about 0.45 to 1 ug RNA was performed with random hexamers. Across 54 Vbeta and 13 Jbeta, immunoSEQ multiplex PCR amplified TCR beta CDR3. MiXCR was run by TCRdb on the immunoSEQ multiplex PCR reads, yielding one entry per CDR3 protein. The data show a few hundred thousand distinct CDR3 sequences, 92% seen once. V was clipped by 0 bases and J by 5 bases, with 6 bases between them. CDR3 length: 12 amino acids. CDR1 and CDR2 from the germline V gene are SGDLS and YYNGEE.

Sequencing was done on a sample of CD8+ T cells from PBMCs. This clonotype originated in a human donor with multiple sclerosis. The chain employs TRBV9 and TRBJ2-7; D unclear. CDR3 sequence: CASSVEGHEQYF. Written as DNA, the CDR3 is TGTGCCAGCAGCGTAGAGGGCCACGAGCAGTACTTC.